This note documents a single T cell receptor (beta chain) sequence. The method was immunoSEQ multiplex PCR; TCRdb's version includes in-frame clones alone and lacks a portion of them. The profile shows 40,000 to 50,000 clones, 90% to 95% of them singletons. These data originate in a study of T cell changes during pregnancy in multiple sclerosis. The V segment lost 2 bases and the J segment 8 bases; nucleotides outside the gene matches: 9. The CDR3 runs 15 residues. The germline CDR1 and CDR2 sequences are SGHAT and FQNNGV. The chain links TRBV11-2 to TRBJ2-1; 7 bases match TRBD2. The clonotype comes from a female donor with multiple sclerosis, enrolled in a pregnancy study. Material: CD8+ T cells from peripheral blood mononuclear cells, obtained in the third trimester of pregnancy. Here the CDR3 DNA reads TGTGCCAGCAGCTTAAGGGAGGGCCGGTCCGATGAGCAGTTCTTC. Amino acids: CASSLREGRSDEQFF.